A single sample is the source of the 4 T cell receptor beta chains below, sequenced in a study of Graves' ophthalmopathy and Graves' hyperthyroidism. RNA transcripts were the source from which TCR beta CDR3 regions were amplified. An initial RT-PCR round employing HTBI primers preceded a second-round multiplex PCR. TCRdb recomputed calls from the multiplex PCR reads with MiXCR, one row per CDR3 protein. The profile shows tens of thousands of distinct CDR3 sequences, roughly half of them singletons. Sequenced material: peripheral blood. The source of these receptors is an adult woman with Graves' ophthalmopathy.

This clonotype was seen a single time. This chain joins TRBV10-2 and TRBJ2-6; D is perhaps TRBD2 (5 bases). Germline CDR1 and CDR2: WSHSY and SAAADI. The CDR3 has 13 residues. With 9 bases removed from V and 0 bases from J, the gap between germline ends came to 6 bases. The CDR3 region is CASEGSGANVLTF. Written as DNA, the CDR3 is TGCGCCAGTGAGGGCTCTGGGGCCAACGTCCTGACTTTC.

Regarding this clonotype: No conserved phenylalanine or tryptophan ends this CDR3, so it is likely a read error. The limits of the CDR3 on the DNA are not certain, so only TCRdb's listed CDR3 is given. This chain joins TRBV7-3 and TRBJ2-2. Germline CDR1 is SGHTA and CDR2 is FQGTGA. The CDR3 totals 12 residues, both ends included. The CDR3 protein is CASTPDTGELFL.

There are many counts of this clonotype. The V call is TRBV7-9, the J call TRBJ1-4, with TRBD1 identical over 7 bases. The length of the CDR3 is 16 residues. Germline-derived CDR1 and CDR2 are SEHNR and FQNEAQ (reference sequence). The V and J ends lost 4 bases and 4 bases, in that order; junction bases with no gene match: 9. The CDR3 DNA sequence: TGTGCCAGCAGCTCGACAGGGCTGGGGGTTAATGAAAAACTGTTTTTT. Amino acids: CASSSTGLGVNEKLFF.

This clonotype was counted many times. J is TRBJ2-7 and V is TRBV7-2; 12 bases align to TRBD1. Germline loops: CDR1 SGHTA, CDR2 FQGNSA. With 2 bases clipped from V and 3 bases from J, the junction kept 5 bases outside the gene matches. There are 16 residues in the CDR3. CDR3 residues: CASSLLGQGALYEQYF. The DNA of the CDR3 is TGTGCCAGCAGCTTACTGGGACAGGGGGCCCTCTACGAGCAGTACTTC.